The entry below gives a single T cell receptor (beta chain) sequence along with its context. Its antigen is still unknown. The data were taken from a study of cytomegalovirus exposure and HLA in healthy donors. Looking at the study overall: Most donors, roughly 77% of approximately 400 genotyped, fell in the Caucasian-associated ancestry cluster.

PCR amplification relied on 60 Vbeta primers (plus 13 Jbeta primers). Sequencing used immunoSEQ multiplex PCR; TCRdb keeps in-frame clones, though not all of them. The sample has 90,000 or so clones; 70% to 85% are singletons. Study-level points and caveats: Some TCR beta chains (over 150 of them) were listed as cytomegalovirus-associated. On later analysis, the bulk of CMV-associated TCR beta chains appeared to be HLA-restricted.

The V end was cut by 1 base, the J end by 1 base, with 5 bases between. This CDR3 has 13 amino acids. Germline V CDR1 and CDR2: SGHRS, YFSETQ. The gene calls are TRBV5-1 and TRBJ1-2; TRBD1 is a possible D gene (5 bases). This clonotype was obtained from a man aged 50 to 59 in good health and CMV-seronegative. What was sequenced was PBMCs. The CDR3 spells CASSLRGNYGYTF. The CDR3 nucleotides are TGCGCCAGCAGCTTGAGGGGTAACTATGGCTACACCTTC. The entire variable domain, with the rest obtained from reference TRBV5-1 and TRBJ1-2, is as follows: KAGVTQTPRYLIKTRGQQVTLSCSPISGHRSVSWYQQTPGQGLQFLFEYFSETQRNKGNFPGRFSGRQFSNSRSEMNVSTLELGDSALYLCASSLRGNYGYTFGSGTRLTVV.